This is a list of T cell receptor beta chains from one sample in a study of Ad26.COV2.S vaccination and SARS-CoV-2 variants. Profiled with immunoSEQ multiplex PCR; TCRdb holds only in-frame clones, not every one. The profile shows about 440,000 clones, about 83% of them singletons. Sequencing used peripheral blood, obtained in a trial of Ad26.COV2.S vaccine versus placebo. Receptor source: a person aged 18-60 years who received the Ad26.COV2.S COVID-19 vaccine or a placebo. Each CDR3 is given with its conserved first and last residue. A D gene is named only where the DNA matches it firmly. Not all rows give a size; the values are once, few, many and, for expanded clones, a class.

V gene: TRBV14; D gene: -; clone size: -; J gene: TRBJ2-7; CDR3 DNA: TGTGCCAGCAGCGACCGTGGCCTAGCCTACGAGCAGTACTTC; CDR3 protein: CASSDRGLAYEQYF
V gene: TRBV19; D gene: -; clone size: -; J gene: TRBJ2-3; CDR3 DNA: TGTGCCAGTTGGGGAGGGACAGGAACAGATACGCAGTATTTT; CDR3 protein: CASWGGTGTDTQYF
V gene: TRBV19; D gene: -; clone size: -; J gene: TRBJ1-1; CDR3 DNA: TGTGCCAGTAGTATCACGGCCGAGAACACTGAAGCTTTCTTT; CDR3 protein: CASSITAENTEAFF
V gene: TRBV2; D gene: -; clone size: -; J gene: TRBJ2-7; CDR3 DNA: TGTGCCAGCAGTGACGGGTCCTACGAGCAGTACTTC; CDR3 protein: CASSDGSYEQYF
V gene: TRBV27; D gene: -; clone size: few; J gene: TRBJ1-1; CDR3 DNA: TGTGCCAGCAGTTTGTCGACCCAGGGAAACACTGAAGCTTTCTTT; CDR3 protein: CASSLSTQGNTEAFF
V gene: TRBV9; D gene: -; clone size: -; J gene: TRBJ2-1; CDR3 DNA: TGTGCCAGCAGCGTAGCGGGCTCCCCCTACAATGAGCAGTTCTTC; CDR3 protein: CASSVAGSPYNEQFF
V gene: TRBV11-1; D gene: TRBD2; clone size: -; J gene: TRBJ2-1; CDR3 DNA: TGTGCCAGCAGCTTTAGGACTAGCGGGAGTGAGCAGTTCTTC; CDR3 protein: CASSFRTSGSEQFF
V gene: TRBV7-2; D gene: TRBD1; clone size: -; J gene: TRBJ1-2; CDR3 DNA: TGTGCCAGCAGCCCTCCGGGACAGAGGCTAGGTGGCTACACCTTC; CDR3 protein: CASSPPGQRLGGYTF
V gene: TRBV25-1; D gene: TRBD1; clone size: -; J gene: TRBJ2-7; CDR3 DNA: TGTGCCAGCACAGGACAGGGGACCTACGAGCAGTACTTC; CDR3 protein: CASTGQGTYEQYF
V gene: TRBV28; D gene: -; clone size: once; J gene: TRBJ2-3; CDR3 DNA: TGTGCCAGCAAGAGCGAAGGACGCACAGATACGCAGTATTTT; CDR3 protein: CASKSEGRTDTQYF
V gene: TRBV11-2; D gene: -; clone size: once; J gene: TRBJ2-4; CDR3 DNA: TGTGCCAGCAGCTCCACGGCGGGTCCCTTGTCTAGTATAAACATTCAGTACTTC; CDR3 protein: CASSSTAGPLSSINIQYF
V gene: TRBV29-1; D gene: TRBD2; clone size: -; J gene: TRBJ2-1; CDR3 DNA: TGCAGCGCACTAGCGGGAGCGATGGGTGAGCAGTTCTTC; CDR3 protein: CSALAGAMGEQFF
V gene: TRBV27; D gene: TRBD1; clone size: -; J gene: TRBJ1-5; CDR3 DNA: TGTGCCAGCAGTCCCAGACAGGGGAAGAATCAGCCCCAGCATTTT; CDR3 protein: CASSPRQGKNQPQHF
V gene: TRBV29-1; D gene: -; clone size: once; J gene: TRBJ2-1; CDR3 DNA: TGCAGCGTTGGGGCAGACGCCTACAATGAGCAGTTCTTC; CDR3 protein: CSVGADAYNEQFF
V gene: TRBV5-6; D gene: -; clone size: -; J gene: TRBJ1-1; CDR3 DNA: TGTGCCAGCAGCCCCTCCGGGAACACTGAAGCTTTCTTT; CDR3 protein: CASSPSGNTEAFF
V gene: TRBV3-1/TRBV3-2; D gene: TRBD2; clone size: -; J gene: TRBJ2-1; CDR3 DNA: TGTGCCAGCAGCCAAGTGAGCGGGAGAGGCTACAATGAGCAGTTCTTC; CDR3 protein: CASSQVSGRGYNEQFF
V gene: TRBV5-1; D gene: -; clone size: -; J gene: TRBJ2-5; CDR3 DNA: TGCGCCAGCGGGGTGGGGGAGACCCAGTACTTC; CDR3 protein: CASGVGETQYF
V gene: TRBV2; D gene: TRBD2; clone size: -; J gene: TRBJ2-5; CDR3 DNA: TGTGCCAGCAGAAGACTAGCGGGGCCGCCGTACCAGTACTTC; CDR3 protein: CASRRLAGPPYQYF
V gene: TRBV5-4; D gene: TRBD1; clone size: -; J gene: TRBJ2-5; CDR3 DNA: TGTGCCAGCAGCCCTCAGACAGGGTCGGAGACCCAGTACTTC; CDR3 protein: CASSPQTGSETQYF
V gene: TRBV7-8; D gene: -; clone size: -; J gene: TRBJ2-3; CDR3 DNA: TGTGCCAGCAGCTTCCGGGCAAGCGGCTTCACAGATACGCAGTATTTT; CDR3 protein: CASSFRASGFTDTQYF
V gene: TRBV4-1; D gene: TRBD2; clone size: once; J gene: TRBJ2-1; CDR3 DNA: TGCGCCAGCAGCCAAGAAGTTAGCGGGAGCTACAATGAGCAGTTCTTC; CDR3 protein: CASSQEVSGSYNEQFF
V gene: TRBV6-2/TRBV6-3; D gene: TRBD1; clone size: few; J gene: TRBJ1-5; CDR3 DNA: TGTGCCAGCAGTTACCCCCCGGGACAGGGGTCCAGGTATAGCAATCAGCCCCAGCATTTT; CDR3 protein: CASSYPPGQGSRYSNQPQHF
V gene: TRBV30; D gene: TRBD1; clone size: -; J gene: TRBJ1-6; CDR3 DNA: TGTGCCTGGATGGGAAGGACAGGGGGCGGTTCACCCCTCCACTTT; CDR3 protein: CAWMGRTGGGSPLHF
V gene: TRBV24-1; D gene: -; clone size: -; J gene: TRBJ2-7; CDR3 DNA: TGTGCCACCAGTGATGCATCGGGGCAATTCCCTTTGGGCGAGCAGTACTTC; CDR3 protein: CATSDASGQFPLGEQYF
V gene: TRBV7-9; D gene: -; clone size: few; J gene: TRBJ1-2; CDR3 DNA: TGTGCCAGCAGCTTAGAGGGGCAGGGTGGCTACACCTTC; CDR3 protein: CASSLEGQGGYTF
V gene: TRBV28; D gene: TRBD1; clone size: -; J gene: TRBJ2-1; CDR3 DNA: TGTGCCAGCAAGGACAGGGGGGCCTACAATGAGCAGTTCTTC; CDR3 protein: CASKDRGAYNEQFF
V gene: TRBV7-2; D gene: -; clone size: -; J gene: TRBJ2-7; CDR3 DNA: TGTGCCAGCACCACAGGGTTCCACGAGCAGTACTTC; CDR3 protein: CASTTGFHEQYF
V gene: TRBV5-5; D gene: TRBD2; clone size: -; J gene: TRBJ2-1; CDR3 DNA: TGTGCCAGCAGACCTAGCGGGGATAGCTCCTACAATGAGCAGTTCTTC; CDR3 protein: CASRPSGDSSYNEQFF
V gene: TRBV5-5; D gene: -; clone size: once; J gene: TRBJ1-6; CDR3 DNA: TGTGCCAGCAGCAGGAGCGGCAGGAGCTATTCACCCCTCCACTTT; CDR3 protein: CASSRSGRSYSPLHF
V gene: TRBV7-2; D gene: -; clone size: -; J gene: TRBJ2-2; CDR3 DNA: TGTGCCAGCAGCCCAGCACGCCAGGCGAACACCGGGGAGCTGTTTTTT; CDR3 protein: CASSPARQANTGELFF
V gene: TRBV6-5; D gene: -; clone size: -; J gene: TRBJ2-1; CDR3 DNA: TGTGCCAGCAGACTAAAGGGGACGCAGTTCTTC; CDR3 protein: CASRLKGTQFF
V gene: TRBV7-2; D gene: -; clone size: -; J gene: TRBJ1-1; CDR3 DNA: TGTGCCAGCAGCTTAGAAGGGACTGTCACTGAAGCTTTCTTT; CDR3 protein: CASSLEGTVTEAFF
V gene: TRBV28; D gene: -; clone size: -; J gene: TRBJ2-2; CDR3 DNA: TGTGCCAGCAGCCTGGGACTTTTGAACACCGGGGAGCTGTTTTTT; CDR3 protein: CASSLGLLNTGELFF
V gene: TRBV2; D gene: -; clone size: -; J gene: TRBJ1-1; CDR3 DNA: TGTGCCAGCAGTCCCTTCACAACCCCTCCCGAAGCTTTCTTT; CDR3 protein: CASSPFTTPPEAFF
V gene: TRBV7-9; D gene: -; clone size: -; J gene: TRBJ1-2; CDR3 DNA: TGTGCCAGCAGCTTAGACAGGGGCTACACCTTC; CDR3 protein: CASSLDRGYTF
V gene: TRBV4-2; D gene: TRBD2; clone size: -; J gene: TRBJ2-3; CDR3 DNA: TGTGCCAGCAGCCAAACCGGGACTAGCGGGAGCACAGATACGCAGTATTTT; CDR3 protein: CASSQTGTSGSTDTQYF
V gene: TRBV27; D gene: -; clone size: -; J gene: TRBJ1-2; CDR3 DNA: TGTGCCAGCAGTTTCGGGGGTAACTATGGCTACACCTTC; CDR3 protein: CASSFGGNYGYTF
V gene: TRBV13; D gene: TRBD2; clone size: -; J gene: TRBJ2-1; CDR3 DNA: TGTGCCAGCAGATTTAGCTCGCCGCGGGAGGGTCACAATGAGCAGTTCTTC; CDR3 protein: CASRFSSPREGHNEQFF
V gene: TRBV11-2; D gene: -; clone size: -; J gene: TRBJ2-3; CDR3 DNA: TGTGCCAGCAGCCCGTTGGGACGAAGCACAGATACGCAGTATTTT; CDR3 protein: CASSPLGRSTDTQYF
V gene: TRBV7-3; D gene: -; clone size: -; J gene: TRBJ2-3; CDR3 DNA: TGTGCCAGCAGCTTAGCGGGACCTAGCACAGATACGCAGTATTTT; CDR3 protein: CASSLAGPSTDTQYF